This T cell receptor (beta chain) derives from a study of T cell repertoires in cytomegalovirus infection. Looking at the study overall: Matching HLA type and CMV infection were both indicated by public TCR beta signatures. Study conclusions and caveats: It was HLA-C-restricted CMV-specific TCR beta clonotypes that dominated the response ex vivo. The study identified carriers of CMV plus the relevant HLA from cumulative public TCR beta family frequency.

Turning to this clonotype: What it recognizes is unknown.

TCRdb re-called the reads through MiXCR, storing one row per CDR3 protein. The data contain a few hundred thousand distinct CDR3 sequences, over 15% of them singletons. CDR3 length: 14 residues. With V trimmed by 2 bases and J by 5 bases, 2 bases remained unmatched. Germline CDR1 reads KGHDR; CDR2 reads SFDVKD. This sequence joins TRBV24-1 and TRBJ2-1; 7 bases match TRBD2. The sample taken for sequencing was CD8+ T cells from PBMCs. This TCR was recovered from a human donor in good health (CMV status not recorded). Some clones in this sample may be carry-over from other donors' samples. The CDR3 sequence: CATSDWRGNNEQFF. The CDR3 bases are TGTGCCACCAGTGATTGGCGGGGGAACAATGAGCAGTTCTTC.